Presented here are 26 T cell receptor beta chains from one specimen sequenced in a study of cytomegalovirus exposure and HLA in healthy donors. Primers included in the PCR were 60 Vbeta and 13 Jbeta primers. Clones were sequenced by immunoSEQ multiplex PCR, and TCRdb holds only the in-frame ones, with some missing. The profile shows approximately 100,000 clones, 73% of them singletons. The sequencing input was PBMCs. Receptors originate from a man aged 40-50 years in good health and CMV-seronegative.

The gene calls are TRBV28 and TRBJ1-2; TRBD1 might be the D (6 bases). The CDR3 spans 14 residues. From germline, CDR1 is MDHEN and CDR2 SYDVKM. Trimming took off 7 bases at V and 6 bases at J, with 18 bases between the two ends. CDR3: CASTGGGREDGYTF. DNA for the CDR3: TGTGCCAGCACCGGGGGGGGCAGGGAGGATGGCTACACCTTC.

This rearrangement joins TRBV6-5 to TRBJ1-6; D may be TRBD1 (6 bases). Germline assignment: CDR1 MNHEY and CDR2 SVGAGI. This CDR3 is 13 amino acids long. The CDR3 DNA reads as TGTGACCTGATGGGGGCTTATAATTCACCCCTCCACTTT. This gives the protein CDLMGAYNSPLHF.

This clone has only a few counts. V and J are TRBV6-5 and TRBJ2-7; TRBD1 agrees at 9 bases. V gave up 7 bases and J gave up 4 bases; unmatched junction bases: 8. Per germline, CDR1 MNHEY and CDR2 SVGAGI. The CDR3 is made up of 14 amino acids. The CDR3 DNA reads TGTGCCAGCAACCGACAGGGGGGACGGTACGAGCAGTACTTC. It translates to CASNRQGGRYEQYF.

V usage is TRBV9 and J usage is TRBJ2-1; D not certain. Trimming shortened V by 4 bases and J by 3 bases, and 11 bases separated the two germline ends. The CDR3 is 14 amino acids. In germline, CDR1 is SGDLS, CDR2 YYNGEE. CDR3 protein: CASSPEALYNEQFF. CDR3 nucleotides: TGTGCCAGCAGCCCTGAAGCCCTCTACAATGAGCAGTTCTTC.

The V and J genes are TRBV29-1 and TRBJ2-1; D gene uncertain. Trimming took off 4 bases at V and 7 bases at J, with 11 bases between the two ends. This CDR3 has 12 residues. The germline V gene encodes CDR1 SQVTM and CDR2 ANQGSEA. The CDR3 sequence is CSVGFGRNEQFF. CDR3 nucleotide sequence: TGCAGCGTTGGGTTTGGTCGGAATGAGCAGTTCTTC.

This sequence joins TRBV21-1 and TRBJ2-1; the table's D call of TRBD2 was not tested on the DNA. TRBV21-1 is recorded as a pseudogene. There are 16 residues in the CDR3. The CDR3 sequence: CASSARLLPSYNEQFF. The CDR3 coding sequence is TGTGCCAGCAGCGCCCGACTCCTCCCCTCCTACAATGAGCAGTTCTTC.

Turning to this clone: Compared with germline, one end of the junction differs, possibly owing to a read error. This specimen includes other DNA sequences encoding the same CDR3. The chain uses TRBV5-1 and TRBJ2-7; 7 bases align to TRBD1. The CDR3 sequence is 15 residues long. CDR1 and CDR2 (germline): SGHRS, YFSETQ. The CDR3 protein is CASRAGTASSYEQYF. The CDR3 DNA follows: TGCGCCAGCAGGGCCGGGACAGCCAGCTCCTATGAGCAGTACTTC.

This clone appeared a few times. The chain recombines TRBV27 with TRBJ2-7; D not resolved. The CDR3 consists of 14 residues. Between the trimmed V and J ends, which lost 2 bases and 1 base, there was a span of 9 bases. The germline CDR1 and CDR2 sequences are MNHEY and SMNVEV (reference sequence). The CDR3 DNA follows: TGTGCCAGCAGTTTAAAACAGAAATCCTACGAGCAGTACTTC. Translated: CASSLKQKSYEQYF.

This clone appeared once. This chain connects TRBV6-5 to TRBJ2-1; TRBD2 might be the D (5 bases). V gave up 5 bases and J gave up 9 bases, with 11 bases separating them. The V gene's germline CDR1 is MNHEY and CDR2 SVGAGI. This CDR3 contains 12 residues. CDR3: CASSQPRGEQFF. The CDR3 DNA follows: TGTGCCAGCAGTCAGCCTCGGGGTGAGCAGTTCTTC.

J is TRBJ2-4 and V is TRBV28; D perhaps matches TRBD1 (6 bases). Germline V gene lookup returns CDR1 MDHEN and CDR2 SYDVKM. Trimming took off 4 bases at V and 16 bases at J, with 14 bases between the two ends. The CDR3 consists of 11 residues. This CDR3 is CASSSRTGHYF. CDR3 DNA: TGTGCCAGCAGTTCAAGGACGGGACATTACTTC.

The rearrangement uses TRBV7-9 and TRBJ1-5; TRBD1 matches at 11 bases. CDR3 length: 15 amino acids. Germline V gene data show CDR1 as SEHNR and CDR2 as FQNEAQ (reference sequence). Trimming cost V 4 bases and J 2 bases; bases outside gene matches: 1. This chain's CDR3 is CASSWGQGGNQPQHF. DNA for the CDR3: TGTGCCAGCAGCTGGGGACAGGGGGGCAATCAGCCCCAGCATTTT.

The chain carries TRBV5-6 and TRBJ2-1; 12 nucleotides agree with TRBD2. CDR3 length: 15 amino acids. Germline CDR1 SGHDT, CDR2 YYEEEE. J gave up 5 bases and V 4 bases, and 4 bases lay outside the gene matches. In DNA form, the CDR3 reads TGTGCCAGCAGCATCGGGACTAGCGGGCACAATGAGCAGTTCTTC. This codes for CASSIGTSGHNEQFF.

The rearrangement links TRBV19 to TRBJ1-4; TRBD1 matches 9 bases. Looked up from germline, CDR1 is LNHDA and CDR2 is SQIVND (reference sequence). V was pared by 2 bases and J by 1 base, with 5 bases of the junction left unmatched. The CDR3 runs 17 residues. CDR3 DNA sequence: TGTGCCAGTAGTATACTAAGGGGACAGGGAACTAATGAAAAACTGTTTTTT. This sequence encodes CASSILRGQGTNEKLFF.

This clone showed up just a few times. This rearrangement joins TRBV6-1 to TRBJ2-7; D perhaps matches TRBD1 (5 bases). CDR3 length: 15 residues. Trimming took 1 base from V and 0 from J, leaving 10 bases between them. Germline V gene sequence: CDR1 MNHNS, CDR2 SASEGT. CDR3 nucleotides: TGTGCCAGCAGTGAAGAGGGGTCGAGCTCCTACGAGCAGTACTTC. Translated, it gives CASSEEGSSSYEQYF.

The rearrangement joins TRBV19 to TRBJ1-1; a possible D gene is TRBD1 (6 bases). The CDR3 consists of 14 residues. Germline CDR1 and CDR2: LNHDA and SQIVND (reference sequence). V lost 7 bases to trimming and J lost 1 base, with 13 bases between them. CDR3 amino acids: CASKDSSGNTEAFF. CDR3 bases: TGTGCCAGTAAGGACAGCAGTGGGAACACTGAAGCTTTCTTT.

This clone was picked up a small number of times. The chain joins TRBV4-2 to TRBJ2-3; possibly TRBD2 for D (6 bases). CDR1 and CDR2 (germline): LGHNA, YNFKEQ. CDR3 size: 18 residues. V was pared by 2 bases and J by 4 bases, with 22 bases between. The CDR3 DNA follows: TGTGCCAGCAGCCAAACGCTCCGGGCCCGGGGAGGCGCAGATACGCAGTATTTT. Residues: CASSQTLRARGGADTQYF.

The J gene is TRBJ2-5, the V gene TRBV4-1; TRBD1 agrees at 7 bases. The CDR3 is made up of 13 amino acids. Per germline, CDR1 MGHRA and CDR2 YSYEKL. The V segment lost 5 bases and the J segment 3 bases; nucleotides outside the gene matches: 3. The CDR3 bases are TGCGCCAGCAGCTTTGACAGGGAAGAGACCCAGTACTTC. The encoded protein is CASSFDREETQYF.

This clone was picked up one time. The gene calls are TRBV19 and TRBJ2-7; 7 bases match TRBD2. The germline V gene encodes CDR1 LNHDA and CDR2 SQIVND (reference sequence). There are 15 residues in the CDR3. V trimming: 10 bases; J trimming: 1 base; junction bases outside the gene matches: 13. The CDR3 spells CATSDRSGHSYEQYF. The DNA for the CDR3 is TGTGCCACCTCTGACCGTAGCGGGCATTCCTACGAGCAGTACTTC.

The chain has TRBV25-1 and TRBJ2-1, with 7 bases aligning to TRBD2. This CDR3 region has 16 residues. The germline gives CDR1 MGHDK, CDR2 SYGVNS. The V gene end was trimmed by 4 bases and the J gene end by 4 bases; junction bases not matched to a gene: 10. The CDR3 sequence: CASSGSGLAAYNEQFF. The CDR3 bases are TGTGCCAGCAGTGGCTCCGGGCTAGCGGCTTACAATGAGCAGTTCTTC.

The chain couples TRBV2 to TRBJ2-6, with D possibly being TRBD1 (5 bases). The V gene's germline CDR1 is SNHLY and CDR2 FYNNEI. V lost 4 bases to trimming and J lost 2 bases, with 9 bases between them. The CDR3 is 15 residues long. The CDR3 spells CASSGRVTGANVLTF. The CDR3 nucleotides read TGTGCCAGCAGTGGCAGGGTGACTGGGGCCAACGTCCTGACTTTC.

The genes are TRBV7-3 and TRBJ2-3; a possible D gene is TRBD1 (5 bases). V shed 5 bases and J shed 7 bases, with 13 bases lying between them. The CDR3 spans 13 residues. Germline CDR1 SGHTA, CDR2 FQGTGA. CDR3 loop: CASSLPGLHTQYF. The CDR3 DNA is TGTGCCAGCAGCCTCCCAGGGTTACATACGCAGTATTTT.

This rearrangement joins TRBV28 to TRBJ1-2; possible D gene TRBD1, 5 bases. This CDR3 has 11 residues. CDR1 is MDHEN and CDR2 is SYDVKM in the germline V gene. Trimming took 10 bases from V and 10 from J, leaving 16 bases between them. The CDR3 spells CATTTGLFYTF. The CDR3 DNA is TGTGCCACCACGACGGGACTCTTCTACACCTTC.

The CDR3: CASSLGETGLFGYTF. CDR3 sequence (DNA): TGTGCCAGCAGCTTGGGGGAGACAGGGCTGTTTGGCTACACCTTC. The chain carries TRBV5-5 and TRBJ1-2; 7 nucleotides align to TRBD1. V trimming: 0 bases; J trimming: 7 bases; junction bases outside the gene matches: 9. Germline loops: CDR1 SGHKS, CDR2 YYEKEE (reference sequence). This CDR3 spans 15 amino acids.

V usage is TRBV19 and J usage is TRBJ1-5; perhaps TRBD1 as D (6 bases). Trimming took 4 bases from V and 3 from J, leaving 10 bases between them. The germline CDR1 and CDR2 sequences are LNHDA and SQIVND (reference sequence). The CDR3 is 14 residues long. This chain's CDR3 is CASSTTGPNQPQHF. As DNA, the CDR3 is TGTGCCAGTAGTACAACAGGGCCCAATCAGCCCCAGCATTTT.

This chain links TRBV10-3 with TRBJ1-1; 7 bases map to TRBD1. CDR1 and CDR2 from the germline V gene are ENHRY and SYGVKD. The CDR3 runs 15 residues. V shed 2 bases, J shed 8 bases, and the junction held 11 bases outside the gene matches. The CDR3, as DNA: TGTGCCATCAGTGAGGATCCCAACCGGGACAGCGAAGCTTTCTTT. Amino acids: CAISEDPNRDSEAFF.

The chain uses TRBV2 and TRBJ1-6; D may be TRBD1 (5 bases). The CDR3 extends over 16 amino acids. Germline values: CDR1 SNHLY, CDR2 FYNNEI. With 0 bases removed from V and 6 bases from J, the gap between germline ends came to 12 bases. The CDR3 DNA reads TGTGCCAGCAGTGAAGCGCTAGGGGAACTTAATTCACCCCTCCACTTT. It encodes CASSEALGELNSPLHF.